These T cell receptor beta chains were read from a single sample in a study of cytomegalovirus exposure and HLA in healthy donors. Only in-frame clones appear in the TCRdb table, and some are missing; sequencing was by immunoSEQ multiplex PCR. The sample records about 140,000 clones, about 80% being singletons. Sequencing was done on a sample of PBMCs. Every receptor here comes from a woman between 35 and 50 years old in good health and CMV-seronegative. The CDR3 runs from the conserved cysteine through the conserved F or W. The D gene is left open where the match is weak. Clone size is not always given. Where it is, it says once, few, many or a class for expanded clones.

v_call: TRBV28
j_call: TRBJ2-3
clone_size: .
d_call: TRBD1
cdr3_nt: TGTGCCAGCAGTTTGGGGACAGGAAGAAAGTATTTT
cdr3_aa: CASSLGTGRKYF

v_call: TRBV15
j_call: TRBJ2-3
clone_size: .
d_call: TRBD2
cdr3_nt: TGTGCCATCACCACTAGCGGGAGCTATCCGGATACGCAGTATTTT
cdr3_aa: CAITTSGSYPDTQYF

v_call: TRBV5-5
j_call: TRBJ2-3
clone_size: .
d_call: TRBD1
cdr3_nt: TGTGCCAGCAGTTTCGCGGCGTTGACAGGGAGTAGAGATACGCAGTATTTT
cdr3_aa: CASSFAALTGSRDTQYF

v_call: TRBV7-6
j_call: TRBJ2-7
clone_size: .
d_call: TRBD1
cdr3_nt: TGTGCCAGCAGCTTAGGGGACAGGGACGAGCAGTACTTC
cdr3_aa: CASSLGDRDEQYF

v_call: TRBV19
j_call: TRBJ1-6
clone_size: .
d_call: TRBD1
cdr3_nt: TGTGCCAGTGGGGACAGGGAAAATTCACCCCTCCACTTT
cdr3_aa: CASGDRENSPLHF

v_call: TRBV5-1
j_call: TRBJ1-3
clone_size: .
d_call: .
cdr3_nt: TGCGCCAGCAGCTTACAGTTCCTCTCTGGAAACACCATATATTTT
cdr3_aa: CASSLQFLSGNTIYF

v_call: TRBV28
j_call: TRBJ1-5
clone_size: .
d_call: .
cdr3_nt: TGTGCCAGCAGTTCTAGGACACTCCACAATCAGCCCCAGCATTTT
cdr3_aa: CASSSRTLHNQPQHF

v_call: TRBV5-1
j_call: TRBJ2-3
clone_size: once
d_call: TRBD2
cdr3_nt: TGCGCCAGCAGCTTGCTAGCGGGAGGGGAAGATACGCAGTATTTT
cdr3_aa: CASSLLAGGEDTQYF

v_call: TRBV19
j_call: TRBJ2-1
clone_size: .
d_call: .
cdr3_nt: TGTGCCAGTACCCCAAGTTGGGCAGAGAGTAATGAGCAGTTCTTC
cdr3_aa: CASTPSWAESNEQFF

v_call: TRBV5-1
j_call: TRBJ2-7
clone_size: .
d_call: TRBD2
cdr3_nt: TGCGCCAGCAGAAGGGAGGGGACCTACGAGCAGTACTTC
cdr3_aa: CASRREGTYEQYF

v_call: TRBV7-9
j_call: TRBJ2-7
clone_size: .
d_call: TRBD2
cdr3_nt: TGTGCCAGCAGCTTAGCCTATCTGGTTCTCGTAGCGGGAGGCTACGAGCAGTACTTC
cdr3_aa: CASSLAYLVLVAGGYEQYF

v_call: TRBV5-1
j_call: TRBJ1-1
clone_size: .
d_call: .
cdr3_nt: TGCGCCAGCAGGACCCACAGGGACGTTCTGTACACTGAAGCTTTCTTT
cdr3_aa: CASRTHRDVLYTEAFF

v_call: TRBV2
j_call: TRBJ2-7
clone_size: .
d_call: TRBD1
cdr3_nt: TGTGCCAGGAGCGGGACAGGGTCCTACGAGCAGTACTTC
cdr3_aa: CARSGTGSYEQYF

v_call: TRBV19
j_call: TRBJ2-1
clone_size: once
d_call: TRBD2
cdr3_nt: TGTGCCAGTAGAGATACCGGGACTAGCGGGGGAGGAGGCTACAATGAGCAGTTCTTC
cdr3_aa: CASRDTGTSGGGGYNEQFF

v_call: TRBV18
j_call: TRBJ1-1
clone_size: .
d_call: .
cdr3_nt: TGTGCCAGCTCACCGGGACTGACGAACACTGAAGCTTTCTTT
cdr3_aa: CASSPGLTNTEAFF

v_call: TRBV2
j_call: TRBJ2-7
clone_size: .
d_call: TRBD2
cdr3_nt: TGTGCCAGCAGTGAATCGGGAGGCCCCCCGTACGAGCAGTACTTC
cdr3_aa: CASSESGGPPYEQYF

v_call: TRBV18
j_call: TRBJ1-5
clone_size: .
d_call: .
cdr3_nt: TGTGCCAGCTCTCAGGGGCTAAATCAGCCCCAGCATTTT
cdr3_aa: CASSQGLNQPQHF

v_call: TRBV7-2
j_call: TRBJ2-7
clone_size: .
d_call: TRBD2
cdr3_nt: TGTGCCAGCAGCTTAGCGGGACTAGTTAACTCCTACGAGCAGTACTTC
cdr3_aa: CASSLAGLVNSYEQYF

v_call: TRBV6-1
j_call: TRBJ1-1
clone_size: .
d_call: .
cdr3_nt: TGTGCCAGCGACTTAACAGGGTACACTGAAGCTTTCTTT
cdr3_aa: CASDLTGYTEAFF

v_call: TRBV4-3
j_call: TRBJ2-7
clone_size: .
d_call: TRBD2
cdr3_nt: TGCGCCAGCAGCCAAGCCGTAGGAACTAGCGGGGCCCTTTACGAGCAGTACTTC
cdr3_aa: CASSQAVGTSGALYEQYF

v_call: TRBV2
j_call: TRBJ2-3
clone_size: .
d_call: TRBD2
cdr3_nt: TGTGCCAGCAGTTTTGAGAGCGGGAGGGCCAATACGCAGTATTTT
cdr3_aa: CASSFESGRANTQYF

v_call: TRBV5-1
j_call: TRBJ2-3
clone_size: .
d_call: .
cdr3_nt: TGCGCCAGCAGCCTCCCTAGCACCTTCGCAGATACGCAGTATTTT
cdr3_aa: CASSLPSTFADTQYF

v_call: TRBV7-9
j_call: TRBJ2-3
clone_size: .
d_call: TRBD2
cdr3_nt: TGTGCCAGCAGCTCGGTAGCGGGGTCGAGCACAGATACGCAGTATTTT
cdr3_aa: CASSSVAGSSTDTQYF

v_call: TRBV4-2
j_call: TRBJ2-7
clone_size: .
d_call: .
cdr3_nt: TGTGCCAGCAGCCAAGAGGGGGCTAGCGGTCCGTCCTCCTACGAGCAGTACTTC
cdr3_aa: CASSQEGASGPSSYEQYF

v_call: TRBV27
j_call: TRBJ2-1
clone_size: .
d_call: TRBD1
cdr3_nt: TGTGCCAGCGGTGACAGGGGAGGTTTCAATGAGCAGTTCTTC
cdr3_aa: CASGDRGGFNEQFF

v_call: TRBV7-2
j_call: TRBJ1-2
clone_size: .
d_call: TRBD1
cdr3_nt: TGTGCCAGCAGCTTAGTAGGGGACAGGGGGCGCCCCAACTATGGCTACACCTTC
cdr3_aa: CASSLVGDRGRPNYGYTF

v_call: TRBV28
j_call: TRBJ1-4
clone_size: .
d_call: TRBD1
cdr3_nt: TGTGCCAGCAGTTCAAGACAGGGGGCGGGTGAAAAACTGTTTTTT
cdr3_aa: CASSSRQGAGEKLFF

v_call: TRBV2
j_call: TRBJ2-3
clone_size: .
d_call: TRBD2
cdr3_nt: TGTGCCAGCACCACTGCTCAAAAAGGACTAGCGGGAGCAGATACGCAGTATTTT
cdr3_aa: CASTTAQKGLAGADTQYF

v_call: TRBV4-3
j_call: TRBJ2-7
clone_size: .
d_call: TRBD2
cdr3_nt: TGCGCCAGCAGCCAAGATTGGGGACTAGCGGGAGATCCCTACGAGCAGTACTTC
cdr3_aa: CASSQDWGLAGDPYEQYF

v_call: TRBV10-3
j_call: TRBJ1-5
clone_size: .
d_call: .
cdr3_nt: TGTGCCATCAGTGAGGGGGCCATCAGCAATCAGCCCCAGCATTTT
cdr3_aa: CAISEGAISNQPQHF

v_call: TRBV9
j_call: TRBJ2-7
clone_size: .
d_call: TRBD1
cdr3_nt: TGTGCCAGCAGCGTAAAAATTGAACCGGACAGGGGACGCTACGAGCAGTACTTC
cdr3_aa: CASSVKIEPDRGRYEQYF

v_call: TRBV18
j_call: TRBJ2-1
clone_size: few
d_call: .
cdr3_nt: TGTGCCAGCTCACGATCCGGAATTAAGGGGCAGGAGGAGCAGTTCTTC
cdr3_aa: CASSRSGIKGQEEQFF

v_call: TRBV18
j_call: TRBJ1-1
clone_size: .
d_call: TRBD1
cdr3_nt: TGTGCCAGCTCACCCGACAGGGGGCTTTGGAACACTGAAGCTTTCTTT
cdr3_aa: CASSPDRGLWNTEAFF

v_call: TRBV28
j_call: TRBJ2-2
clone_size: .
d_call: TRBD1
cdr3_nt: TGTGCCAGCAGTTTATGGCCGGGACAGGGGGCCTCCGGGGAGCTGTTTTTT
cdr3_aa: CASSLWPGQGASGELFF

v_call: TRBV5-8
j_call: TRBJ2-5
clone_size: .
d_call: .
cdr3_nt: TGTGCCAGCAGCTCCGAGGGATTTTTTCAAGAGACCCAGTACTTC
cdr3_aa: CASSSEGFFQETQYF

v_call: TRBV10-1
j_call: TRBJ2-1
clone_size: .
d_call: TRBD2
cdr3_nt: TGCGCCAGCAGTGAAGACTCTTGGCGGGAGGACTACAATGAGCAGTTCTTC
cdr3_aa: CASSEDSWREDYNEQFF

v_call: TRBV11-2
j_call: TRBJ2-5
clone_size: once
d_call: TRBD2
cdr3_nt: TGTGCCAGCAGCTCACCCCGCCCGGTGCGGGGGAAGGAAAGAGAGACCCAGTACTTC
cdr3_aa: CASSSPRPVRGKERETQYF

v_call: TRBV5-8
j_call: TRBJ2-7
clone_size: .
d_call: TRBD1
cdr3_nt: TGTGCCAGCAGCTTCACAGGGGGCCATTCCTACGAGCAGTACTTC
cdr3_aa: CASSFTGGHSYEQYF